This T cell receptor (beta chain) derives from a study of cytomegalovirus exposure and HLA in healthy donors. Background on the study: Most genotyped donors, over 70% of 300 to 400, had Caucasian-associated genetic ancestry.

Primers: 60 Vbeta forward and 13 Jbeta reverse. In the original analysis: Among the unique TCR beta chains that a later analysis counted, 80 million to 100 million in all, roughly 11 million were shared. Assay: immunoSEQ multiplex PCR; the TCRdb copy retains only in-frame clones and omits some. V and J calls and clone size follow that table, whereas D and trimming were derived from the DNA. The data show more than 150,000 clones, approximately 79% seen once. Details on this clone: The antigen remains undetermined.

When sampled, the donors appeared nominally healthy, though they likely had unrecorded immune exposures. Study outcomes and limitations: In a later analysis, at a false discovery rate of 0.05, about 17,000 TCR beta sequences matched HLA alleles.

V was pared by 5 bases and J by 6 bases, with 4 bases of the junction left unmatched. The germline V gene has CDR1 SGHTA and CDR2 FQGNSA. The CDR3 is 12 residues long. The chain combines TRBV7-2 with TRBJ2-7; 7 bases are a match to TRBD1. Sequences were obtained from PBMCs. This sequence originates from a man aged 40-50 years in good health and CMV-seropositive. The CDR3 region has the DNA TGTGCCAGCAGCCTCACAGGGGCCGAGCAGTACTTC. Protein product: CASSLTGAEQYF.